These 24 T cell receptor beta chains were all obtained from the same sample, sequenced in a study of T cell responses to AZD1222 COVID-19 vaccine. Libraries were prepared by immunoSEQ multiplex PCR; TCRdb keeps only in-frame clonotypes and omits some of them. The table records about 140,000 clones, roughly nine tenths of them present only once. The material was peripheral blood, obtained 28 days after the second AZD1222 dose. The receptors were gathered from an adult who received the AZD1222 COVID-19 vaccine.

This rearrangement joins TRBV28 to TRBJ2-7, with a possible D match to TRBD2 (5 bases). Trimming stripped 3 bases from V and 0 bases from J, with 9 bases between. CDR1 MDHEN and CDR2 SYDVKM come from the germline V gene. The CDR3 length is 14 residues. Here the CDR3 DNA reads TGTGCCAGCAGTTTGACGGGGAGCTCCTACGAGCAGTACTTC. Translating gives CASSLTGSSYEQYF.

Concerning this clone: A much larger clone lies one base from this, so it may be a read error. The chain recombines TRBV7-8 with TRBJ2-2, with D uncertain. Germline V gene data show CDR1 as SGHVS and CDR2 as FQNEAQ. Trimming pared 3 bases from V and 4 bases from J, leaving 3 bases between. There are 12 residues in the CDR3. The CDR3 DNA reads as TGTGCCAGCAGCTTGGGCACCGGGGAGCTGTTTTTT. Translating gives CASSLGTGELFF.

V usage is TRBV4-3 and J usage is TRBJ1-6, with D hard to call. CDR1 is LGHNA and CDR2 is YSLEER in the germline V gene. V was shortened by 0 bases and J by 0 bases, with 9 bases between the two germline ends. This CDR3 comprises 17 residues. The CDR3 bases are TGCGCCAGCAGCCAAGAACGATGGAGCTCCTATAATTCACCCCTCCACTTT. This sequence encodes CASSQERWSSYNSPLHF.

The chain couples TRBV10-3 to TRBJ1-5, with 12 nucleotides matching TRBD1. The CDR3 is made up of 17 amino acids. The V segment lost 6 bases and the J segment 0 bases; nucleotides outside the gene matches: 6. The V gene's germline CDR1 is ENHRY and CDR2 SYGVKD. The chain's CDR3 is CAIRNPGQGASNQPQHF. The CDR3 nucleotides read TGTGCCATCAGGAACCCGGGACAGGGGGCTAGCAATCAGCCCCAGCATTTT.

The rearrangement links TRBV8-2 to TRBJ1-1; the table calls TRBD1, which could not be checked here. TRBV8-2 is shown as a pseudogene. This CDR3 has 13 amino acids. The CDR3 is CGSARVRGAEAFF. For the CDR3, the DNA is TGTGGCAGCGCCAGAGTCAGGGGAGCTGAAGCTTTCTTT.

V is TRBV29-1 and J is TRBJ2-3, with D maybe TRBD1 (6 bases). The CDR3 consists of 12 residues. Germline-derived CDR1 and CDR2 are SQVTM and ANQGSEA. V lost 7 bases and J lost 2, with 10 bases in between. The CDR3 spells CSGDTLTDTQYF. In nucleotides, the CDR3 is TGCAGCGGGGACACTCTCACAGATACGCAGTATTTT.

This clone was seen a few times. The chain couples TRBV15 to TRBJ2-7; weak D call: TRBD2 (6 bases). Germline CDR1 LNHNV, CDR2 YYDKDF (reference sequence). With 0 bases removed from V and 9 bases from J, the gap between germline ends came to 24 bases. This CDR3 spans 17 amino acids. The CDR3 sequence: CATSREQRAPITHGQYF. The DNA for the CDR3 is TGTGCCACCAGCAGAGAGCAGCGGGCACCGATTACGCACGGGCAGTACTTC.

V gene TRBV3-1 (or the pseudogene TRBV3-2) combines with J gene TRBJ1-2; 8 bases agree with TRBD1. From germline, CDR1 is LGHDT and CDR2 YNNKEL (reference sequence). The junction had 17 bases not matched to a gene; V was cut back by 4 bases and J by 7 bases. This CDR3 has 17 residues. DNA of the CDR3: TGTGCCAGCAGCCCACTAGATCCAGGACAGGGAATCGGTGGCTACACCTTC. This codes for CASSPLDPGQGIGGYTF.

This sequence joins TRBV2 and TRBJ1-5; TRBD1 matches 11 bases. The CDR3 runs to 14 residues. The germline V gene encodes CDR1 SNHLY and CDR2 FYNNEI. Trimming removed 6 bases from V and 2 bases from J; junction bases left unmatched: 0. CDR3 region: CASRDRGRNQPQHF. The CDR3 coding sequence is TGTGCCAGCAGGGACAGGGGGCGCAATCAGCCCCAGCATTTT.

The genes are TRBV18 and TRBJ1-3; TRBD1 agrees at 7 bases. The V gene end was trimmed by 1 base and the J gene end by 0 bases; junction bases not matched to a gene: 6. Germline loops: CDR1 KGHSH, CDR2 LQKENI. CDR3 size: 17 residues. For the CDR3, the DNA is TGTGCCAGCTCACCACAAACCGGGACAGTCTCTGGAAACACCATATATTTT. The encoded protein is CASSPQTGTVSGNTIYF.

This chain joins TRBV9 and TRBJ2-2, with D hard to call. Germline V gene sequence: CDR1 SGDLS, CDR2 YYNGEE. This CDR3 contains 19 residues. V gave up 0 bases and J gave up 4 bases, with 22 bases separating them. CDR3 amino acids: CASSVAAPSRSPTTGELFF. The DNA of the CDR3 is TGTGCCAGCAGCGTAGCTGCTCCGAGCAGGAGCCCGACCACCGGGGAGCTGTTTTTT.

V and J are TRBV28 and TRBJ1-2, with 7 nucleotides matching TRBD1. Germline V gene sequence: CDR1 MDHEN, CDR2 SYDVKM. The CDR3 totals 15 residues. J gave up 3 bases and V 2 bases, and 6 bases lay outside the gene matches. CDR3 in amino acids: CASSLPGGGHYGYTF. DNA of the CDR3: TGTGCCAGCAGTTTACCCGGAGGGGGCCACTATGGCTACACCTTC.

For the CDR3, the DNA is TGTGCCAGTAGTAAGGCGGGCACTGAAGCTTTCTTT. It encodes CASSKAGTEAFF. The V call is TRBV19, the J call TRBJ1-1, with unresolved D. CDR1 is LNHDA, CDR2 SQIVND, per germline (reference sequence). The CDR3 is made up of 12 amino acids. The V end was cut by 4 bases, the J end by 4 bases, with 7 bases between.

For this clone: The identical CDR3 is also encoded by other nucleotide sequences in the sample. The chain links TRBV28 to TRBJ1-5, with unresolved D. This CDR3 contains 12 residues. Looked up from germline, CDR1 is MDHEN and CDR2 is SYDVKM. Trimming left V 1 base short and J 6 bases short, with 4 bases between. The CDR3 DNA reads TGTGCCAGCAGTTTATTCGGTCAGCCCCAGCATTTT. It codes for CASSLFGQPQHF.

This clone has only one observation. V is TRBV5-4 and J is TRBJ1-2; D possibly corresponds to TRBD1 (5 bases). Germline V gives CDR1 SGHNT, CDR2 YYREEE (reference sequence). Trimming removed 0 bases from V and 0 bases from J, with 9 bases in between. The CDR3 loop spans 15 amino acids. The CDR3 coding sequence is TGTGCCAGCAGCTTGGCACAGGAAGCTAACTATGGCTACACCTTC. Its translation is CASSLAQEANYGYTF.

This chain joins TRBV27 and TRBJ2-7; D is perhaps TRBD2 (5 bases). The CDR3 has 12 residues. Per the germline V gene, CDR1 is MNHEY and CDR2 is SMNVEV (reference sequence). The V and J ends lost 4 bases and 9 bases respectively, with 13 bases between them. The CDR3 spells CASSSPASRQYF. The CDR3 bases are TGTGCCAGCAGTTCCCCCGCTAGCCGGCAGTACTTC.

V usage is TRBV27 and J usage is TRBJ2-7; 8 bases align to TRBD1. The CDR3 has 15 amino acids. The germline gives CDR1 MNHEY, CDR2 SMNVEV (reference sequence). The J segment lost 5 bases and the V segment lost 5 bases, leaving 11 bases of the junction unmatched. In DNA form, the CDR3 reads TGTGCCAGCAGTCCGCGTGGGACAGGTAGCAACGAGCAGTACTTC. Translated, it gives CASSPRGTGSNEQYF.

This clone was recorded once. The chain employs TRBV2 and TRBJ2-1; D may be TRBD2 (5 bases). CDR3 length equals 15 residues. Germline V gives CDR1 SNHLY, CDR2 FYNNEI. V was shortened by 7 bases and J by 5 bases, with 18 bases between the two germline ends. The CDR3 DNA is TGTGCCAGCATACGGGGTGAACTATTCGACAATGAGCAGTTCTTC. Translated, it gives CASIRGELFDNEQFF.

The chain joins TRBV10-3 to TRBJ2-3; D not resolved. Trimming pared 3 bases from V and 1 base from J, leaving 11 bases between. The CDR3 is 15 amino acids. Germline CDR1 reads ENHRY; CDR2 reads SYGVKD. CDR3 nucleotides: TGTGCCATCAGTGATACTAAAGGGCGCACAGATACGCAGTATTTT. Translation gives CAISDTKGRTDTQYF.

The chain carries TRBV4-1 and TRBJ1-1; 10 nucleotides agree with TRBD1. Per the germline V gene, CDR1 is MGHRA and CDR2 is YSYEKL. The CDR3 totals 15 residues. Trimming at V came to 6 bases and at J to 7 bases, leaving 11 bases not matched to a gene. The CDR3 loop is CASSDRGRGFIEAFF. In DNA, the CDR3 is TGCGCCAGCAGTGACAGGGGGCGCGGGTTCATTGAAGCTTTCTTT.

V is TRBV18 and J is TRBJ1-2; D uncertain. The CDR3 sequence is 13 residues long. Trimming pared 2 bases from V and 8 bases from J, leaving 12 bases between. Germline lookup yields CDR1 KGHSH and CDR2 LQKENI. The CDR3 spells CASSPEAIGGYTF. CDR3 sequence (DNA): TGTGCCAGCTCACCAGAGGCCATTGGGGGCTACACCTTC.

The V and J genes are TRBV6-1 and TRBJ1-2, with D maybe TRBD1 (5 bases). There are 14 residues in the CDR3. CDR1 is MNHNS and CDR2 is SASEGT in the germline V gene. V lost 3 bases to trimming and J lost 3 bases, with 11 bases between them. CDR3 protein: CASSEGSGYYGYTF. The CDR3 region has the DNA TGTGCCAGCAGTGAGGGGTCAGGGTACTATGGCTACACCTTC.

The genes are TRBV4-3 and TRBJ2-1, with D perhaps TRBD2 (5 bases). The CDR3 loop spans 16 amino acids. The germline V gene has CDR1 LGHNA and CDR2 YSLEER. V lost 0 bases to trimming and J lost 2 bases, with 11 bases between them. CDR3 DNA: TGCGCCAGCAGCCAAGATTGGAATAGCGCCTACAATGAGCAGTTCTTC. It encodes CASSQDWNSAYNEQFF.

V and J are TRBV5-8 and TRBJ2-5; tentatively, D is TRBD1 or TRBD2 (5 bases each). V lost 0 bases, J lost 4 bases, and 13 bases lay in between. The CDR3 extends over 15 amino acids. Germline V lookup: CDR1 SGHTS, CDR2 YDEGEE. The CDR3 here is CASSLAGAGGETQYF. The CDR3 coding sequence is TGTGCCAGCAGCTTGGCCGGGGCCGGAGGAGAGACCCAGTACTTC.